This T cell receptor beta chain stems from a study of cytomegalovirus exposure and HLA in healthy donors. V shed 6 bases and J shed 0 bases, with 10 bases lying between them. The CDR3 spans 14 residues. Germline CDR1 and CDR2: MRHNA and SNTAGT. As regards this clone: Its antigen is undetermined.

Points from the study as a whole: A later analysis reportedly found that, within productive TCRs, an Asian-associated ancestry cluster had fewer N-insertions than the mean observed across the 666 donors. 150 or so TCR beta chains were listed as cytomegalovirus-associated. Later analysis revealed greater clonal expansion in HLA-associated TCR beta chains than in equally common others. Three CMV-associated chains proved CMV antigen-specific in vitro.

The PCR employed 60 Vbeta primers together with 13 Jbeta primers. Libraries were prepared by immunoSEQ multiplex PCR; TCRdb keeps only in-frame clonotypes and omits some of them. Among about 100,000 clones listed, about 75% were seen once. Material for sequencing was PBMCs. The chain has TRBV6-4 and TRBJ2-3; D is possibly TRBD2 (6 bases). The clonotype was recovered from a man aged 45-60 years in good health and CMV-seronegative. This chain's CDR3 is CASRAGSSTDTQYF. The CDR3 nucleotides are TGTGCCAGCAGGGCGGGGTCTAGCACAGATACGCAGTATTTT.